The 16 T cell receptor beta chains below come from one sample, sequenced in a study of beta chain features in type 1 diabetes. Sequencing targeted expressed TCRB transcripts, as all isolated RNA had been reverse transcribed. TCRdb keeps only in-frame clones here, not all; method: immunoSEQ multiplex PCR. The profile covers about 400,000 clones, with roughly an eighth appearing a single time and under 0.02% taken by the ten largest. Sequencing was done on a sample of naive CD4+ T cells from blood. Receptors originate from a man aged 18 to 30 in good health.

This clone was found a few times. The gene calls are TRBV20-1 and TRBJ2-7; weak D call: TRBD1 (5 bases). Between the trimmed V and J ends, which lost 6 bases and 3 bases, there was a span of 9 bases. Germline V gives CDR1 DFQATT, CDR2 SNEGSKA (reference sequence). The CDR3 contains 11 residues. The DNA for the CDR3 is TGCAGTGCCCAGACAGTCTACGAGCAGTACTTC. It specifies CSAQTVYEQYF.

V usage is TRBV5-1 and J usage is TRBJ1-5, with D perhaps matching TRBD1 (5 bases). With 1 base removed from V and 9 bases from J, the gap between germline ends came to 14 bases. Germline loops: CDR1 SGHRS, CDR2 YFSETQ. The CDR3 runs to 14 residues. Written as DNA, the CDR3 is TGCGCCAGCAGCTTGAAGTGGGGCCAGGGGCCCCAGCATTTT. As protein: CASSLKWGQGPQHF.

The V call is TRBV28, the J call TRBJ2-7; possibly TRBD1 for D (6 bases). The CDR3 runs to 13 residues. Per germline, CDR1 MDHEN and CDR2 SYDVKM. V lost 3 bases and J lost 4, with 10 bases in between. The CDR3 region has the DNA TGTGCCAGCAGTTTGGGGACAATGTACGAGCAGTACTTC. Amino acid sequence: CASSLGTMYEQYF.

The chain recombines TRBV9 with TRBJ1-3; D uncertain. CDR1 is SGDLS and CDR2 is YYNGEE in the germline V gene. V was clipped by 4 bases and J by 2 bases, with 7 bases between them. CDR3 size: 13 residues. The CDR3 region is CASSPSAGNTIYF. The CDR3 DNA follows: TGTGCCAGCAGCCCGTCCGCTGGAAACACCATATATTTT.

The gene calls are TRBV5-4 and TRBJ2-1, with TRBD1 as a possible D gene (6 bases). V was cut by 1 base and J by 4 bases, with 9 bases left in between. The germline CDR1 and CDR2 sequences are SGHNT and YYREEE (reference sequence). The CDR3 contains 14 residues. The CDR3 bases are TGTGCCAGCAGCTTGCCCGGGACATACAATGAGCAGTTCTTC. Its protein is CASSLPGTYNEQFF.

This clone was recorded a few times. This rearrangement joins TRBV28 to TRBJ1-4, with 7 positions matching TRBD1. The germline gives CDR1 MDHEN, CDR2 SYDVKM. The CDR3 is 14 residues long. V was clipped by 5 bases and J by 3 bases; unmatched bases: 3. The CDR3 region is CASSPGTANEKLFF. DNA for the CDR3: TGTGCCAGCAGTCCTGGGACAGCTAATGAAAAACTGTTTTTT.

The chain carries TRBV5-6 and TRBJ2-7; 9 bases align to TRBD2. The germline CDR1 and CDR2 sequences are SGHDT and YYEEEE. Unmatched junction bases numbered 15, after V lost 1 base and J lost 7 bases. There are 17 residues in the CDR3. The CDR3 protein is CASSLSAGGPLRQEQYF. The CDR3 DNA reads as TGTGCCAGCAGCTTGTCTGCGGGAGGGCCGCTGAGACAGGAGCAGTACTTC.

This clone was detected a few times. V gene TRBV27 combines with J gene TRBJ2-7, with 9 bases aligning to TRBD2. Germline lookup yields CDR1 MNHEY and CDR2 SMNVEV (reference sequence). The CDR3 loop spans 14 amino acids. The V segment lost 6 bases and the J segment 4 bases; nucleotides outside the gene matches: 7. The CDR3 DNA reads TGTGCCAGCAGACCGGGACTAGCATTATACGAGCAGTACTTC. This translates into CASRPGLALYEQYF.

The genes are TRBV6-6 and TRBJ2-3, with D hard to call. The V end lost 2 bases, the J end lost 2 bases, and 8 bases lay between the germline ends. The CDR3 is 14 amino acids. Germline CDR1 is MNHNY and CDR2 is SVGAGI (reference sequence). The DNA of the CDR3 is TGTGCCAGCAGTTACGGGCCGAACACAGATACGCAGTATTTT. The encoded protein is CASSYGPNTDTQYF.

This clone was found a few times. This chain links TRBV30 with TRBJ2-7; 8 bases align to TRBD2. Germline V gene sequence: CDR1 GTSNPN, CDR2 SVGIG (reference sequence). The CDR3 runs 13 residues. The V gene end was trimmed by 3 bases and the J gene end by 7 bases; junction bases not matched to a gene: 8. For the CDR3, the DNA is TGTGCCTGGAGCATTAGTCCGGGAGGGGAGCAGTACTTC. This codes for CAWSISPGGEQYF.

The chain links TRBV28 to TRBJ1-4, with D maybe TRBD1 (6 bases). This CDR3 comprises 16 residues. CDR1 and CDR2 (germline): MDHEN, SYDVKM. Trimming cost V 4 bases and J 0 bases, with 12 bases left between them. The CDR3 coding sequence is TGTGCCAGCAGTTGGGCGGCAGGGGCAACTAATGAAAAACTGTTTTTT. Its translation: CASSWAAGATNEKLFF.

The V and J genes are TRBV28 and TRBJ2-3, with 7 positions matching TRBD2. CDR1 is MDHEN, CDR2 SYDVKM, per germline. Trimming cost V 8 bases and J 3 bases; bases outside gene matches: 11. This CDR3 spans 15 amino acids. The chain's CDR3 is CASYPRREWTDTQYF. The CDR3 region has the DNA TGTGCCAGCTACCCCCGGCGGGAGTGGACAGATACGCAGTATTTT.

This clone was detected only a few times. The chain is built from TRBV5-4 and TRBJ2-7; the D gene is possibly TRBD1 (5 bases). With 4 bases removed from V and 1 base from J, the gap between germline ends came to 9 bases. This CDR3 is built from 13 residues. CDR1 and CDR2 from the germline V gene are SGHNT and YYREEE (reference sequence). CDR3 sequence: CASSLRQSYEQYF. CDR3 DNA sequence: TGTGCCAGCAGCCTGCGACAGTCCTACGAGCAGTACTTC.

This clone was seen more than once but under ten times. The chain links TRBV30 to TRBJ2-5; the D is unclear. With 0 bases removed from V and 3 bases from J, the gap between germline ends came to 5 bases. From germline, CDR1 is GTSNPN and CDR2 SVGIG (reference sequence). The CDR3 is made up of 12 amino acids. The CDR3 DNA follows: TGTGCCTGGAGTGTTACAAAAGAGACCCAGTACTTC. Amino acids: CAWSVTKETQYF.

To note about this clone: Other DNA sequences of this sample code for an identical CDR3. DNA for the CDR3: TGTGCCAGCAGTTCCCTCTCTGGAAACACCATATATTTT. It is translated as CASSSLSGNTIYF. The rearrangement joins TRBV5-4 to TRBJ1-3; D unclear. CDR3 length: 13 residues. CDR1 is SGHNT and CDR2 is YYREEE in the germline V gene (reference sequence). Between the trimmed V and J ends, which lost 5 bases and 0 bases, there was a span of 6 bases.

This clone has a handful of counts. CDR3 nucleotides: TGTGCCAGCAGCGTATCCGGTAATCAGCCCCAGCATTTT. Translated: CASSVSGNQPQHF. The rearrangement uses TRBV9 and TRBJ1-5; D is unresolved. Trimming pared 1 base from V and 4 bases from J, leaving 6 bases between. Germline values: CDR1 SGDLS, CDR2 YYNGEE. The length of the CDR3 is 13 residues.